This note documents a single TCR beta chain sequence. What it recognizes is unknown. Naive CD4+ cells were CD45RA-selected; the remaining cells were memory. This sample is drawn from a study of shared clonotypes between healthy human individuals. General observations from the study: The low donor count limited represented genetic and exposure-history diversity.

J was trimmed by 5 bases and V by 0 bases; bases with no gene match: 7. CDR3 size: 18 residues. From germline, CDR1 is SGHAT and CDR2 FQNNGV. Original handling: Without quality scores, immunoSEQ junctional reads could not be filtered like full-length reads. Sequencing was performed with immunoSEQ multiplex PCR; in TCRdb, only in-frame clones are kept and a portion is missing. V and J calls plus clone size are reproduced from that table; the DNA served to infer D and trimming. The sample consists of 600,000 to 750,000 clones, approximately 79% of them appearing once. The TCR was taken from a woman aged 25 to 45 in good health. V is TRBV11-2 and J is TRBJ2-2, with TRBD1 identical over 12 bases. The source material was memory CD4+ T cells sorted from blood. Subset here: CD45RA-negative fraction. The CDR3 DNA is TGTGCCAGCAGCTTAGAACGGGGACAGGGGGCGCGAACCGGGGAGCTGTTTTTT. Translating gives CASSLERGQGARTGELFF.